The 28 T cell receptor beta chains presented below share a single source sample, sequenced in a study of T cells after yellow fever vaccination. TCRdb fed the 5' RACE reads into MiXCR, producing one record per CDR3 protein. The table includes some 300,000 distinct CDR3 sequences, around 10% detected once. The starting material was CD4+ T cells sorted from PBMCs, obtained 45 days after the yellow fever booster vaccination. These receptors all come from a man younger than 30 who received the YFV17D yellow fever vaccine.

In this sample, this clonotype turned up a few times. The chain carries TRBV2 and TRBJ2-7, with D perhaps assigned TRBD1 or TRBD2 (5 bases each). The CDR3 covers 14 residues. The germline gives CDR1 SNHLY, CDR2 FYNNEI. With 2 bases removed from V and 2 bases from J, the gap between germline ends came to 10 bases. CDR3 in amino acids: CASSEQGVTYEQYV. DNA for the CDR3: TGTGCCAGCAGTGAACAGGGAGTTACCTACGAGCAGTACGTC.

This clonotype was recorded many times. The chain has TRBV12-3 or TRBV12-4 and TRBJ2-5; 9 nucleotides agree with TRBD2. Losses at the gene ends were 3 bases for V and 5 bases for J; bases not matched to a gene: 7. The CDR3 contains 15 residues. The CDR3 protein is CASSFRGGAFETQYF. DNA for the CDR3: TGTGCCAGCAGTTTCCGCGGGGGGGCCTTCGAGACCCAGTACTTC.

The chain has TRBV5-6 and TRBJ1-2; 7 nucleotides agree with TRBD1. The germline V gene encodes CDR1 SGHDT and CDR2 YYEEEE. J was trimmed by 0 bases and V by 4 bases; bases with no gene match: 6. This CDR3 has 15 residues. CDR3: CASSVGQRSNYGYTF. CDR3 in DNA: TGTGCCAGCAGCGTGGGACAGCGATCTAACTATGGCTACACCTTC.

This clonotype showed up just a few times. V gene TRBV6-1 combines with J gene TRBJ2-1; 8 bases fit TRBD2. CDR1 MNHNS and CDR2 SASEGT come from the germline V gene. The ends lost 6 bases at V and 0 bases at J; junction bases unmatched: 4. The CDR3 consists of 15 residues. Here the CDR3 DNA reads TGTGCCAGCAGAATAGCGGGGAGCTCCTACAATGAGCAGTTCTTC. Amino acid sequence: CASRIAGSSYNEQFF.

The chain links TRBV12-3 or TRBV12-4 to TRBJ1-4; tentative D call: TRBD1 (6 bases). This CDR3 region has 14 residues. V lost 5 bases to trimming and J lost 2 bases, with 9 bases between them. The DNA for the CDR3 is TGTGCCAGCAGTAAGGACAGTACTAATGAAAAACTGTTTTTT. It codes for CASSKDSTNEKLFF.

V is TRBV27 and J is TRBJ1-6; D is ambiguous. The length of the CDR3 is 14 residues. CDR1 MNHEY and CDR2 SMNVEV come from the germline V gene (reference sequence). V was cut by 2 bases and J by 15 bases, with 17 bases left in between. The CDR3 nucleotides read TGTGCCAGCAGTTTAAAGAACGTCGGGTCTCTCCTCCACTTT. Translated: CASSLKNVGSLLHF.

This clonotype appeared many times. The chain joins TRBV14 to TRBJ2-2, with D perhaps being TRBD1 or TRBD2 (6 bases each). The germline V gene has CDR1 SGHDN and CDR2 FVKESK. CDR3 size: 16 residues. Trimming took 1 base from V and 1 from J, leaving 10 bases between them. CDR3 region: CASSQVGGQNTGELFF. CDR3 sequence (DNA): TGTGCCAGCAGCCAAGTCGGGGGACAGAACACCGGGGAGCTGTTTTTT.

This clonotype occurred a few times. The chain carries TRBV4-3 and TRBJ2-1, with 7 bases matching TRBD1. Germline assignment: CDR1 LGHNA and CDR2 YSLEER. Trimming took 1 base from V and 6 from J; bases not matched to a gene: 6. The CDR3 sequence is 15 residues long. The CDR3 spells CASSQVPTGINEQFF. Here the CDR3 DNA reads TGCGCCAGCAGCCAAGTCCCGACAGGGATCAATGAGCAGTTCTTC.

The chain recombines TRBV4-3 with TRBJ2-5; tentatively, D is TRBD1 (5 bases). The germline V and J ends were trimmed by 1 base and 6 bases, with 18 bases remaining between them. The CDR3 is 16 residues long. From germline, CDR1 is LGHNA and CDR2 YSLEER. The CDR3 loop is CASSQGATGQGQTQYF. The CDR3 bases are TGCGCCAGCAGCCAAGGGGCTACGGGCCAGGGCCAGACCCAGTACTTC.

The chain combines TRBV4-2 with TRBJ1-2, with D perhaps matching TRBD1 (6 bases). Trimming pared 1 base from V and 4 bases from J, leaving 10 bases between. From germline, CDR1 is LGHNA and CDR2 YNFKEQ. This CDR3 has 14 residues. The CDR3 DNA sequence: TGTGCCAGCAGCCAAGGTCAGGGGAGCTATGGCTACACCTTC. It translates to CASSQGQGSYGYTF.

This clonotype was seen a few times. V is TRBV19 and J is TRBJ2-5; 7 positions match TRBD2. This CDR3 has 16 amino acids. Germline V lookup: CDR1 LNHDA, CDR2 SQIVND (reference sequence). After removal of 0 bases from V and 5 bases from J, the junction contained 9 bases not matched to a gene. CDR3 in DNA: TGTGCCAGTAGTATAGATAGCGGGTCAGCCAAGGAGACCCAGTACTTC. It encodes CASSIDSGSAKETQYF. Looking up the rest from reference TRBV19 and TRBJ2-5 gives the full variable domain: DGGITQSPKYLFRKEGQNVTLSCEQNLNHDAMYWYRQDPGQGLRLIYYSQIVNDFQKGDIAEGYSVSREKKESFPLTVTSAQKNPTAFYLCASSIDSGSAKETQYFGPGTRLLVL.

This rearrangement joins TRBV6-6 to TRBJ2-5; TRBD1 matches 10 bases. Germline CDR1 MNHNY, CDR2 SVGAGI (reference sequence). The V and J ends lost 8 bases and 1 base, in that order; junction bases with no gene match: 1. The CDR3 consists of 13 residues. The CDR3: CASWDRGQETQYF. The CDR3 DNA reads TGTGCCAGCTGGGACAGGGGCCAAGAGACCCAGTACTTC.

This clonotype has ten or more counts. The chain links TRBV7-2 to TRBJ2-7; D uncertain. Trimming left V 4 bases short and J 0 bases short, with 7 bases between. Germline V lookup: CDR1 SGHTA, CDR2 FQGNSA. The CDR3 covers 13 residues. CDR3 nucleotides: TGTGCCAGCAGCTCCCGACCCTCCTACGAGCAGTACTTC. It translates to CASSSRPSYEQYF.

CDR3 residues: CASSLGRTGWKLKASALTF. CDR3 DNA: TGTGCCAGCAGCTTAGGCAGGACAGGTTGGAAATTAAAAGCCAGCGCCCTGACTTTC. The V and J genes are TRBV7-8 and TRBJ2-6; TRBD1 matches 7 bases. The CDR3 loop spans 19 amino acids. The germline gives CDR1 SGHVS, CDR2 FQNEAQ. V dropped 1 base and J dropped 15; count of bases not matched to a gene: 24.

V usage is TRBV6-6 and J usage is TRBJ1-1; a weak D match, TRBD1 (5 bases). Germline V gives CDR1 MNHNY, CDR2 SVGAGI (reference sequence). V was clipped by 2 bases and J by 6 bases, with 16 bases between them. The CDR3 runs 15 residues. The CDR3 spells CASSYRDQGVAEAFF. The CDR3 DNA reads TGTGCCAGCAGTTACCGAGACCAGGGAGTCGCTGAAGCTTTCTTT.

This clonotype has a handful of counts. This chain uses TRBV7-9 with TRBJ2-5, with D possibly matching TRBD1 (7 bases). Trimming removed 4 bases at V and 4 bases at J, with 25 bases between. Germline CDR1 is SEHNR and CDR2 is FQNEAQ (reference sequence). The CDR3 totals 18 residues. CDR3 loop: CASSWGRGPGAGPETQYF. The DNA of the CDR3 is TGTGCCAGCAGCTGGGGTAGGGGGCCCGGCGCGGGGCCAGAGACCCAGTACTTC.

The chain recombines TRBV20-1 with TRBJ2-3; D unresolved. V shed 5 bases and J shed 0 bases, with 6 bases lying between them. The CDR3 is made up of 12 amino acids. In germline, CDR1 is DFQATT, CDR2 SNEGSKA (reference sequence). As DNA, the CDR3 is TGCAGTGCTCTTGTTAGCACAGATACGCAGTATTTT. This codes for CSALVSTDTQYF.

This chain uses TRBV20-1 with TRBJ1-4; D may be TRBD1 (6 bases). Trimming left V 5 bases short and J 0 bases short, with 7 bases between. Germline V gives CDR1 DFQATT, CDR2 SNEGSKA (reference sequence). This CDR3 region has 13 residues. The CDR3 DNA sequence: TGCAGTGCTGGACAGACAACTAATGAAAAACTGTTTTTT. It codes for CSAGQTTNEKLFF.

There are a few counts of this clonotype. The chain recombines TRBV7-2 with TRBJ2-5; D is perhaps TRBD1 (6 bases). V was cut by 8 bases and J by 0 bases, with 10 bases left in between. In germline, CDR1 is SGHTA, CDR2 FQGNSA. CDR3 length: 13 residues. This CDR3 reads CASLGDNQETQYF. CDR3 in DNA: TGTGCCAGCCTGGGGGACAACCAAGAGACCCAGTACTTC.

Ten or more counts support this clonotype. The genes are TRBV12-3 or TRBV12-4 and TRBJ2-7; possible D gene TRBD2, 6 bases. There are 13 residues in the CDR3. V was trimmed by 6 bases and J by 7 bases, leaving 16 bases between them. This chain's CDR3 is CASSRNGRGEQYV. DNA of the CDR3: TGTGCCAGCAGCCGCAATGGGCGGGGTGAGCAGTACGTC.

This clonotype was detected a few times. This CDR3 reads CASTEQFSGNTIYF. The CDR3 DNA reads TGTGCCAGCACTGAACAGTTCTCTGGAAACACCATATATTTT. The chain employs TRBV6-6 and TRBJ1-3, with unresolved D. Germline values: CDR1 MNHNY, CDR2 SVGAGI (reference sequence). There are 14 residues in the CDR3. Between the trimmed V and J ends, which lost 7 bases and 0 bases, there was a span of 10 bases.

The chain uses TRBV6-6 and TRBJ2-3; 8 bases agree with TRBD1. With 7 bases clipped from V and 4 bases from J, the junction kept 10 bases outside the gene matches. Germline V gene sequence: CDR1 MNHNY, CDR2 SVGAGI (reference sequence). The CDR3 contains 15 residues. The CDR3 DNA reads TGTGCCAGCACCGACTCAGGGGGCAGCGCAGATACGCAGTATTTT. It is translated as CASTDSGGSADTQYF.

In this sample, this clonotype turned up a few times. The chain recombines TRBV3-1 with TRBJ2-3; tentatively, D is TRBD2 (6 bases). V lost 2 bases, J lost 0 bases, and 12 bases lay in between. The CDR3 loop spans 16 amino acids. Looked up from germline, CDR1 is LGHDT and CDR2 is YNNKEL (reference sequence). Here the CDR3 reads CASSQRWDLSTDTQYF. The CDR3 DNA follows: TGTGCCAGCAGCCAAAGATGGGACTTAAGCACAGATACGCAGTATTTT.

A few counts support this clonotype. The chain couples TRBV20-1 to TRBJ1-4, with D possibly TRBD1 on 6 matching bases. The length of the CDR3 is 14 residues. Trimming stripped 3 bases from V and 8 bases from J, with 16 bases between. Germline lookup yields CDR1 DFQATT and CDR2 SNEGSKA (reference sequence). CDR3 DNA: TGCAGTGCTAGCCGCACCCGGAGGGGGGAAAAACTGTTTTTT. Protein product: CSASRTRRGEKLFF.

This clonotype was seen more than once but under ten times. This chain connects TRBV5-1 to TRBJ2-6, with 8 bases that match TRBD1. The germline V gene has CDR1 SGHRS and CDR2 YFSETQ. Losses at the gene ends were 4 bases for V and 4 bases for J; bases not matched to a gene: 7. This CDR3 spans 16 amino acids. For the CDR3, the DNA is TGCGCCAGCAGCCGGTCAGGGGGCGACGGGGCCAACGTCCTGACTTTC. This encodes CASSRSGGDGANVLTF.

V and J are TRBV20-1 and TRBJ1-1, with unresolved D. V shed 4 bases and J shed 5 bases, with 11 bases lying between them. Germline V gene data show CDR1 as DFQATT and CDR2 as SNEGSKA (reference sequence). CDR3 length: 12 residues. CDR3 region: CSATRVRTEAFF. The CDR3 DNA is TGCAGTGCTACAAGAGTTCGGACTGAAGCTTTCTTT.

There are a few counts of this clonotype. The chain has TRBV4-3 and TRBJ2-3; 7 bases agree with TRBD1. Germline assignment: CDR1 LGHNA and CDR2 YSLEER. With V trimmed by 0 bases and J by 1 base, 7 bases remained unmatched. This CDR3 comprises 17 residues. This CDR3 reads CASSQDRAGGGTDTQYF. Written as DNA, the CDR3 is TGCGCCAGCAGCCAAGATAGGGCAGGGGGTGGCACAGATACGCAGTATTTT.

The genes are TRBV7-2 and TRBJ2-3, with D maybe TRBD1 (5 bases). The germline V gene encodes CDR1 SGHTA and CDR2 FQGNSA. The V gene lost 3 bases and the J gene lost 1 base, with 11 bases spanning the gap. The CDR3 loop spans 15 amino acids. The CDR3 loop is CASSFQGSGTDTQYF. As DNA, the CDR3 is TGTGCCAGCAGCTTCCAGGGCTCGGGCACAGATACGCAGTATTTT.